The rows below give T cell receptor beta chains drawn from one sample of a study of human T cells and chemical hapten exposure. TCRdb processed the RACE reads anew with MiXCR; each CDR3 protein has one entry. This sample has roughly 150,000 distinct CDR3 sequences, with about 10% found just once. The starting material was whole blood, obtained in connection with sensitization to the hapten diphenylcyclopropenone (DPC). These receptors were obtained from a woman between 50 and 59 years old with alopecia areata. Some clones in this sample may be carry-over from other donors' samples. The CDR3 runs from the conserved cysteine through the conserved F or W. A D gene is named only where the DNA matches it firmly. The listing skips clone size in some rows; elsewhere it reads once, few, many or a size class.

TRBV20-1	-	TRBJ2-4	many	CSAIGTVAKNIQYF	TGCAGTGCCATAGGGACGGTAGCCAAAAACATTCAGTACTTC
TRBV30	TRBD1	TRBJ1-4	many	CAWSSGTGHEKLFF	TGTGCCTGGAGTTCCGGGACAGGGCATGAAAAACTGTTTTTT
TRBV3-1	-	TRBJ2-1	many	CASSQVSSSYNEQFF	TGTGCCAGCAGCCAAGTATCGAGTTCCTACAATGAGCAGTTCTTC
TRBV2	-	TRBJ2-1	few	CASRYNEQFF	TGTGCCAGCAGGTACAATGAGCAGTTCTTC
TRBV4-3	-	TRBJ1-4	-	CASSLSPIATNEKLFF	TGCGCCAGCAGCCTTTCTCCGATTGCAACTAATGAAAAACTGTTTTTT
TRBV18	TRBD1	TRBJ2-7	-	CASSPGRSTGFFSYEQYF	TGTGCCAGCTCACCAGGTCGGTCGACAGGGTTCTTCTCCTACGAGCAGTACTTC
TRBV11-2	TRBD2	TRBJ2-1	many	CASSLSLAVQSSYNEQFF	TGTGCCAGCAGCTTGAGCCTAGCGGTCCAGAGCTCCTACAATGAGCAGTTCTTC
TRBV5-1	-	TRBJ2-3	many	CASRRLAANTDTQYF	TGCGCCAGCAGACGGCTAGCCGCGAACACAGATACGCAGTATTTT
TRBV3-2	-	TRBJ2-7	-	CASSQGPGLAGYEQYF	TGTGCCAGCAGCCAGGGACCGGGACTAGCGGGCTACGAGCAGTACTTC
TRBV19	-	TRBJ2-3	-	CASTTGTQADTQYF	TGTGCCAGTACCACGGGAACTCAGGCAGATACGCAGTATTTT
TRBV19	TRBD2	TRBJ2-3	-	CASMRARGGQMDTQYF	TGTGCCAGTATGCGGGCGCGGGGGGGGCAGATGGATACGCAGTATTTT
TRBV12-3/TRBV12-4	-	TRBJ2-3	-	CASRRGSTDTQYF	TGTGCCAGCAGGAGGGGGAGCACAGATACGCAGTATTTT
TRBV11-2	-	TRBJ2-1	many	CASSPPRDRGNEQFF	TGTGCCAGCAGCCCACCCAGAGACAGAGGCAATGAGCAGTTCTTC
TRBV6-6	TRBD1	TRBJ1-3	few	CASSPEGQGARVYF	TGTGCCAGCAGTCCGGAGGGACAGGGGGCCCGGGTATATTTT
TRBV7-9	-	TRBJ2-3	few	CASSSRARDSTDTQYF	TGTGCCAGCAGCTCCCGGGCGCGGGACAGCACAGATACGCAGTATTTT
TRBV4-3	-	TRBJ1-2	many	CASSQDSTVPYGYTF	TGCGCCAGCAGCCAAGATAGTACAGTCCCTTATGGCTACACCTTC
TRBV20-1	-	TRBJ2-1	-	CSARKLGGEGEQFF	TGCAGTGCTAGAAAACTAGGAGGGGAAGGTGAGCAGTTCTTC
TRBV28	TRBD1	TRBJ2-3	few	CASSSTGTGGIDTQYF	TGTGCCAGCAGTTCCACCGGGACAGGGGGCATAGATACGCAGTATTTT
TRBV21-1	-	TRBJ1-4	many	CASSPRGPGTNEKLFF	TGTGCCAGCAGCCCTCGGGGCCCGGGGACCAATGAAAAACTGTTTTTT
TRBV7-8	-	TRBJ2-2	many	CASSLGWGNTGELFF	TGTGCCAGCAGCTTAGGATGGGGGAACACCGGGGAGCTGTTTTTT
TRBV30	TRBD2	TRBJ2-7	many	CAWSKAGGYHEQYF	TGTGCCTGGAGTAAAGCGGGAGGGTACCACGAGCAGTACTTC
TRBV6-5	-	TRBJ2-5	-	CASTSIWRPETQYF	TGTGCCAGCACTTCGATTTGGAGGCCAGAGACCCAGTACTTC
TRBV12-5	-	TRBJ2-5	-	CASVGGPGETQYF	TGTGCTAGTGTAGGCGGGCCAGGAGAGACCCAGTACTTC
TRBV5-4	-	TRBJ2-3	few	CASSLMRDRGDTQYF	TGTGCCAGCAGCTTGATGCGGGATCGGGGAGATACGCAGTATTTT
TRBV7-7	TRBD2	TRBJ2-1	-	CASSPGLAGAGNEQFF	TGTGCTAGCAGCCCGGGACTAGCGGGAGCGGGGAATGAGCAGTTCTTC
TRBV12-3/TRBV12-4	-	TRBJ2-3	many	CASSLARRGTDTQYF	TGTGCCAGCAGTTTAGCGCGACGAGGCACAGATACGCAGTATTTT
TRBV5-4	TRBD2	TRBJ2-7	-	CASNLRTSPYEQYF	TGTGCCAGCAATCTGCGGACTAGTCCATACGAGCAGTACTTC
TRBV18	TRBD2	TRBJ2-3	-	CASSPPGLAGGTETQYF	TGTGCCAGCTCACCACCCGGACTAGCGGGAGGGACAGAAACGCAGTATTTT
TRBV27	-	TRBJ1-5	many	CASSSQTNQPQHF	TGTGCCAGCAGTTCGCAAACGAATCAGCCCCAGCATTTT
TRBV12-3/TRBV12-4	-	TRBJ2-5	-	CASSLGSAVTQYF	TGTGCCAGCAGTTTAGGGTCAGCGGTGACCCAGTACTTC
TRBV20-1	TRBD2	TRBJ2-7	few	CSADPGLGGYEQYF	TGCAGTGCTGACCCGGGACTAGGGGGGTACGAGCAGTACTTC
TRBV4-2	-	TRBJ2-1	-	CASSLTSGDEQFF	TGTGCCAGCAGCCTAACTAGTGGAGATGAGCAGTTCTTC
TRBV6-2/TRBV6-3	-	TRBJ1-1	few	CASSGRKGGGTEAFF	TGTGCCAGCAGTGGACGGAAAGGAGGGGGCACTGAAGCTTTCTTT
TRBV11-3	TRBD1	TRBJ1-2	-	CASSRTGQGDGYTF	TGTGCCAGCAGCCGAACAGGACAGGGGGATGGCTACACCTTC
TRBV6-1	TRBD2	TRBJ2-1	-	CASILAAHSYNEQFF	TGTGCCAGCATCCTAGCGGCCCACTCCTACAATGAGCAGTTCTTC
TRBV27	TRBD1	TRBJ2-7	many	CASSFSGTGPYEQYF	TGTGCCAGCAGTTTTTCTGGGACAGGACCTTACGAGCAGTACTTC